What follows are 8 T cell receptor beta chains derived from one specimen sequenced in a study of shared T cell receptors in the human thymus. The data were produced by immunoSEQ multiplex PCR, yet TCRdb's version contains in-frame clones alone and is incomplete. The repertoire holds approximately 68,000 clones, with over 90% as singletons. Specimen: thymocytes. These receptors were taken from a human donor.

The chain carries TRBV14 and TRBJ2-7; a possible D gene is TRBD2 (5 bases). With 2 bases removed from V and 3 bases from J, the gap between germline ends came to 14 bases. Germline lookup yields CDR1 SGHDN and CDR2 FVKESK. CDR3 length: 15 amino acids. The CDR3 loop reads CASSQKELARYEQYF. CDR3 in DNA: TGTGCCAGCAGCCAAAAGGAGTTAGCGCGCTACGAGCAGTACTTC.

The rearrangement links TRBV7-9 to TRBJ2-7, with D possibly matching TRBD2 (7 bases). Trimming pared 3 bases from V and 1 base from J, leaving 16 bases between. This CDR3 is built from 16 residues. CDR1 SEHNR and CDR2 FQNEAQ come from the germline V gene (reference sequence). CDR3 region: CASSFTSRGASYEQYF. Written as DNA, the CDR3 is TGTGCCAGCAGCTTTACTAGCCGGGGGGCTTCCTACGAGCAGTACTTC.

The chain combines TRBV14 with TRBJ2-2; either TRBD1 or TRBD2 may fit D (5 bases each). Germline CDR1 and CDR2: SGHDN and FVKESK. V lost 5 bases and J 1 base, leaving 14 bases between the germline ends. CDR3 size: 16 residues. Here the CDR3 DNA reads TGTGCCAGCAGCGGGACCCTCGAAGGGAACACCGGGGAGCTGTTTTTT. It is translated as CASSGTLEGNTGELFF. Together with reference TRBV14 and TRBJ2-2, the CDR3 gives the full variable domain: EAGVTQFPSHSVIEKGQTVTLRCDPISGHDNLYWYRRVMGKEIKFLLHFVKESKQDESGMPNNRFLAERTGGTYSTLKVQPAELEDSGVYFCASSGTLEGNTGELFFGEGSRLTVL.

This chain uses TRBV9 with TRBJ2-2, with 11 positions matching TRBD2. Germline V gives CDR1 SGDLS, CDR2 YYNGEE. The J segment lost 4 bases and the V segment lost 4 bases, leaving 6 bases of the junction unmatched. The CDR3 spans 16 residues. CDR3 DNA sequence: TGTGCCAGCAGCTCCCTAGCGGGGGGTCTCACCGGGGAGCTGTTTTTT. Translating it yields CASSSLAGGLTGELFF.

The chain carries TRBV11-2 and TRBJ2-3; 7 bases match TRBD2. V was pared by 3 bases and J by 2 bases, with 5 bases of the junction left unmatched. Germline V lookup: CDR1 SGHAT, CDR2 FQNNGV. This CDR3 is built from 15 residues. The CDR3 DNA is TGTGCCAGCAGCTTGAACGGGAGGACCACAGATACGCAGTATTTT. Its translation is CASSLNGRTTDTQYF. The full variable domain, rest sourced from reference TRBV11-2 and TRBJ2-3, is EAGVAQSPRYKIIEKRQSVAFWCNPISGHATLYWYQQILGQGPKLLIQFQNNGVVDDSQLPKDRFSAERLKGVDSTLKIQPAKLEDSAVYLCASSLNGRTTDTQYFGPGTRLTVL.

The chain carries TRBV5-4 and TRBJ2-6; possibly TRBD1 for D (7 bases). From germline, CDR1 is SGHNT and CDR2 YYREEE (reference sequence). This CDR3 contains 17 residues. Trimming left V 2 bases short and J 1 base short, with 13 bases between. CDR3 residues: CASSLVPGGSGANVLTF. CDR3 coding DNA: TGTGCCAGCAGCTTAGTGCCAGGGGGGTCTGGGGCCAACGTCCTGACTTTC.

The CDR3 DNA sequence: TGTGCCAGCAGTGACAGAGCGGGGGGGGTTAATGAGCAGTTCTTC. Its protein product is CASSDRAGGVNEQFF. The genes are TRBV6-4 and TRBJ2-1, with 10 bases identical to TRBD2. The V gene's germline CDR1 is MRHNA and CDR2 SNTAGT. V shed 2 bases, J shed 7 bases, and the junction held 5 bases outside the gene matches. This CDR3 is built from 15 residues.

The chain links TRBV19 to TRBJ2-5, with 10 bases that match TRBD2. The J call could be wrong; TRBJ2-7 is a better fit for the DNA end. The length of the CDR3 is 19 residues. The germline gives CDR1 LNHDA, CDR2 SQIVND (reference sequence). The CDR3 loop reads CASSMVGLADPDSSYEQYF. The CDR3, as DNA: TGTGCCAGTAGTATGGTAGGACTAGCGGACCCAGATAGCTCCTACGAGCAGTACTTC.